A selection of T cell receptor beta chains follows, all from one sample in a study of T cells after somatic rescue of genetic block. Data came from immunoSEQ multiplex PCR; TCRdb stores just in-frame clones and leaves some out. The sample lists 70,000 to 95,000 clones; around 90% were seen once. The sample taken for sequencing was peripheral blood mononuclear cells (PBMCs). Receptor source: a woman aged 18-29 years. Both conserved end residues are part of each CDR3.

j_call | v_call | cdr3_aa
TRBJ1-2 | TRBV7-9 | CASLRDPTGGAGYGYTF
TRBJ2-7 | TRBV11-2 | CASSPGTLWQYF
TRBJ1-6 | TRBV7-8 | CASHHSGLYNSPLHF
TRBJ2-1 | TRBV28 | CASSLHTAWASSYNEQFF
TRBJ2-1 | TRBV27 | CASSLYADREYNEQFF
TRBJ2-7 | TRBV2 | CASSKGDWAYEQYF
TRBJ1-5 | TRBV11-2 | CASSLGDTYQPQHF
TRBJ2-7 | TRBV25-1 | CASKRRGDEQYF
TRBJ1-2 | TRBV7-9 | CASSAEVGLLGYGYTF
TRBJ2-2 | TRBV19 | CASEGTPGTSANTGELFF
TRBJ1-4 | TRBV19 | CASSSGIGQANEKLFF